This T cell receptor (beta chain) comes out of a study of blood T cell repertoires in COVID-19. Across the study: Both acute and convalescent COVID-19 samples were obtained from the United States, Italy and Spain.

The table came from immunoSEQ multiplex PCR; TCRdb's copy has only in-frame clones and leaves some out. The top ten hold around 16% of the sample, which has just over 150,000 clones, 85% to 90% seen once. Germline CDR1 and CDR2: MNHNS and SASEGT. The CDR3 has 15 residues. V shed 2 bases and J 6 bases; nucleotides not matched to a gene: 7. This clone was counted a few times. The origin of this receptor is a woman between 35 and 50 years old with acute or convalescent COVID-19. The sequenced material came from peripheral blood. V usage is TRBV6-1 and J usage is TRBJ1-5; 7 nucleotides align to TRBD1. CDR3 sequence (DNA): TGTGCCAGCAGTGAAAGTACGGCAGGGGGTCAGCCCCAGCATTTT. It yields the protein CASSESTAGGQPQHF.